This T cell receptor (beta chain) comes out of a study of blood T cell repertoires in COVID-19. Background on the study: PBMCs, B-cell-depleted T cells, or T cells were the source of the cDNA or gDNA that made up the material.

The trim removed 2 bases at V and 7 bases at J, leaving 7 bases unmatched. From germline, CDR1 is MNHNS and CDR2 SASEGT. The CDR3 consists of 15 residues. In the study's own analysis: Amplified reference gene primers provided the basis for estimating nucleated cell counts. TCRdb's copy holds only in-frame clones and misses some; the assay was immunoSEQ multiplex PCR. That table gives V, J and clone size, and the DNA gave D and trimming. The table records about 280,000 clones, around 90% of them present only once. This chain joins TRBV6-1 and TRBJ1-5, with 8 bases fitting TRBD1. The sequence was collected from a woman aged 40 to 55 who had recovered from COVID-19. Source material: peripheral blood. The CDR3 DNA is TGTGCCAGCAGTGAATTCAGGGGGCGACGGCAGCCCCAGCATTTT. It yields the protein CASSEFRGRRQPQHF.